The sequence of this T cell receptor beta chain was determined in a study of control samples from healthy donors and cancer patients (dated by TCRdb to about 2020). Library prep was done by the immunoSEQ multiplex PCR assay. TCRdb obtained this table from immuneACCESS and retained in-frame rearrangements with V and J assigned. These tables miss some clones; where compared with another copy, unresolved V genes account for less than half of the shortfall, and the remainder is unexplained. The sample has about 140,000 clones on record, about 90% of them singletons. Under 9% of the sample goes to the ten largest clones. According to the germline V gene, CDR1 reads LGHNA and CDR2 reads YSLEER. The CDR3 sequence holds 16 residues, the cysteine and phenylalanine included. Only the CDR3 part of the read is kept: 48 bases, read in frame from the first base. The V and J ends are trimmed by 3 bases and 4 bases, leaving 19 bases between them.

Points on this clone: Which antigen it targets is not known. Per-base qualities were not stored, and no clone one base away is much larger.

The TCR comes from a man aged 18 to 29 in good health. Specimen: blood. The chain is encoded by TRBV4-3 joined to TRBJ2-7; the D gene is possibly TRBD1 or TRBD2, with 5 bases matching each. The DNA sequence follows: TGCGCCAGCAGCCAGGACCCTACGGGGCTAATTTACGAGCAGTACTTC. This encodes CASSQDPTGLIYEQYF.